This T cell receptor (beta chain) was profiled in a study of control samples from healthy donors and cancer patients. There are 15 residues in the CDR3. V was clipped by 4 bases and J by 6 bases; unmatched bases: 9. Germline CDR1 reads SNHLY; CDR2 reads FYNNEI. Sequenced by immunoSEQ multiplex PCR; TCRdb stores in-frame clones only, minus some. The table includes 100,000 to 150,000 clones, around 87% detected once. Sequenced material: blood. The receptor was isolated from a man aged 40-49 years in good health. The V gene is TRBV2, the J gene TRBJ1-2, with 9 bases matching TRBD1. CDR3 bases: TGTGCCAGCAGTGTGGATGTAGGGACAGGGAATGGCTACACCTTC. Translation: CASSVDVGTGNGYTF.